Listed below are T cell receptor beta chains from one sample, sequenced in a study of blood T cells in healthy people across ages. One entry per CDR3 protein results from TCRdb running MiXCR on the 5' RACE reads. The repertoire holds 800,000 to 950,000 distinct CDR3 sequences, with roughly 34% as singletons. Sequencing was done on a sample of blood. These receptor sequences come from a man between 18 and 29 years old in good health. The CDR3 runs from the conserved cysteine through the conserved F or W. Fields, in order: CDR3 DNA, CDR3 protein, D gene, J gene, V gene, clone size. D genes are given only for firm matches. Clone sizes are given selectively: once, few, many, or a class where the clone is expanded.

TGCGCCAGCGGCCAAGTTGCGGGGACAGGGGCTACGGATACGCAGTGTTTT,CASGQVAGTGATDTQCF,TRBD1,TRBJ2-3,TRBV4-1,.
TGTGCCAGCAGTTTAGGGGGCGGGGGGCTCAACAATGAGCAGTTCTTC,CASSLGGGGLNNEQFF,TRBD2,TRBJ2-1,TRBV12-3/TRBV12-4,.
TGTGCCAGCAGTTCGTCCACGGGGGGATCCTACAATGAGCAGTTCTTC,CASSSSTGGSYNEQFF,TRBD2,TRBJ2-1,TRBV12-3/TRBV12-4,few
TGTGCCAGCAGCCTAGGTAGCGGGGGGGGTTCCTACAATGAGCAGTTCTTC,CASSLGSGGGSYNEQFF,TRBD2,TRBJ2-1,TRBV4-2,many
TGCGCCAGCAGCTTGGGTCGAGGGAGCGGGGACGAGCAGTACTTC,CASSLGRGSGDEQYF,TRBD2,TRBJ2-7,TRBV5-1,few
TGCAGCGCAACAGGGGTAGGCACTGAAGCTTTCTTT,CSATGVGTEAFF,TRBD1,TRBJ1-1,TRBV29-1,.
TGCAGTGCTAGAGATCTGGGGGGCAGTTTGAGTGGTACGCAGTATTTT,CSARDLGGSLSGTQYF,.,TRBJ2-3,TRBV20-1,few
TGTGCCATCAGTGAGTTCTCCAGGGAGGACACCATATATTTT,CAISEFSREDTIYF,.,TRBJ1-3,TRBV10-3,.
TGTGCCATCAGTGAGCTGGCGGGGGGATACTACAATGAGCAGTTCTTC,CAISELAGGYYNEQFF,TRBD2,TRBJ2-1,TRBV10-3,few
TGTGCCAGCAGTTACCAGCGACAGGGGGCATCGAATGGCTACACCTTC,CASSYQRQGASNGYTF,TRBD1,TRBJ1-2,TRBV6-5,.
TGTGCCAGCAGTTACTCCCAGGGGTACACCGGGGAGCTGTTTTTT,CASSYSQGYTGELFF,.,TRBJ2-2,TRBV6-5,.
TGTGCCAGCAGTTCCGGGGGGTCACGCTACGAGCAGTACTTC,CASSSGGSRYEQYF,TRBD2,TRBJ2-7,TRBV28,.
TGCGCCAGCAGCCAAGAGGACGGAAACACCATATATTTT,CASSQEDGNTIYF,.,TRBJ1-3,TRBV4-3,.
TGTGCCAGCAGGACAGGGAAGGGTGATGAAAAACTGTTTTTT,CASRTGKGDEKLFF,TRBD1,TRBJ1-4,TRBV27,few
TGCAGTGCCAGATGCCCGGACAGGTACCAAGAGACCCAGTACTTC,CSARCPDRYQETQYF,TRBD1,TRBJ2-5,TRBV20-1,.
TGTGCCAGCAGCTTCGACACCAGCTATGGCTACACCTTC,CASSFDTSYGYTF,.,TRBJ1-2,TRBV7-2,.
TGTGCCACCAGTGACCCCGGCTCTTTGACCTCTGGGGCCAACGTCCTGACTTTC,CATSDPGSLTSGANVLTF,.,TRBJ2-6,TRBV24-1,once
TGCGCCAGCAGCTTGGTTGCGTTTGGGGTTGTCGGGCCAAAATATGGCTACACCTTC,CASSLVAFGVVGPKYGYTF,.,TRBJ1-2,TRBV5-1,.
TGTGCCATCAGTGAGACAGGGTCTGCGGGAGAAAGCAAGACCCAGTACTTC,CAISETGSAGESKTQYF,.,TRBJ2-5,TRBV10-3,many
TGTGCCAGCAGTTGGCAGTTCGGGGGGCTGGGGAATCAGCCCCAGCATTTT,CASSWQFGGLGNQPQHF,.,TRBJ1-5,TRBV12-3/TRBV12-4,few
TGTGCCATCGTACTGATCTCTGGAAACACCATATATTTT,CAIVLISGNTIYF,.,TRBJ1-3,TRBV10-3,.
TGCAGCGTTGATAGGGGGTGGAACTATGGCTACACCTTC,CSVDRGWNYGYTF,.,TRBJ1-2,TRBV29-1,.
TGCGCCAGCAGCTTCAGTGGACCAAACTATGGCTACACCTTC,CASSFSGPNYGYTF,.,TRBJ1-2,TRBV5-1,few
TGTGCCAGCAGCGCTCGGCAGGCTGGAGATACGCAGTATTTT,CASSARQAGDTQYF,.,TRBJ2-3,TRBV7-9,many
TGCGCCAGCGGCCGGTCCCCCGGAGGTGATGGCTACACCTTC,CASGRSPGGDGYTF,.,TRBJ1-2,TRBV5-1,.
TGTGCCAGCAGCTTAGCAATGCAGGCGGATGAGCAGTACTTC,CASSLAMQADEQYF,.,TRBJ2-7,TRBV7-9,.
TGCGCCAGCAGCCAAGACCCAATAAGGCAATGGGAAGGGAATTCACCCCTCCACTTT,CASSQDPIRQWEGNSPLHF,.,TRBJ1-6,TRBV4-3,few
TGTGCCAGCAGCTTAGCGTACGCGGGGGGCACAGATACGCAGTATTTT,CASSLAYAGGTDTQYF,TRBD2,TRBJ2-3,TRBV7-9,.
TGTGCCAGCAGCTTAGTGCCGGGGATTGGGGTGAATTCACCCCTCCACTTT,CASSLVPGIGVNSPLHF,.,TRBJ1-6,TRBV11-2,few
TGCGCCAGCAGCCTTCGGGAGTCCAGCAATCAGCCCCAGCATTTT,CASSLRESSNQPQHF,.,TRBJ1-5,TRBV4-1,few
TGTGCAGTCCCATGGAACTATGGCTACACCTTC,CAVPWNYGYTF,.,TRBJ1-2,TRBV7-9,.
TGTGCCAGCAGTTTATGGGGAAGGTCCGTGGATACGCAGTATTTT,CASSLWGRSVDTQYF,.,TRBJ2-3,TRBV27,.
TGTGCCTGGAGAAGAGGGGAGGACTATGGCTACACCTTC,CAWRRGEDYGYTF,.,TRBJ1-2,TRBV30,.
TGCGCCAGCAGCATCGGACAGAACCAAGAGACCCAGTACTTC,CASSIGQNQETQYF,.,TRBJ2-5,TRBV5-1,few
TGCAGCGTGTGGGGGCGTTGGAGCCTGAACACTGAAGCTTTCTTT,CSVWGRWSLNTEAFF,.,TRBJ1-1,TRBV29-1,once
TGTGCCAGCAGCTTAGGACCGGGGGCCCAGTACGAGCAGTACTTC,CASSLGPGAQYEQYF,.,TRBJ2-7,TRBV7-2,.
TGTGCCAGCAGCTTGGAACCTCTCTCCTATAATTCACCCCTCCACTTT,CASSLEPLSYNSPLHF,.,TRBJ1-6,TRBV7-2,.
TGTGCCAGCAGTGTAGGCCCAATGGGTGAGCAGTTCTTC,CASSVGPMGEQFF,.,TRBJ2-1,TRBV12-3/TRBV12-4,few
TGCGCCAGCAGCCCCCCTGGGGCAGGGAAACATGGCTACACCTTC,CASSPPGAGKHGYTF,.,TRBJ1-2,TRBV4-1,.
TGCAGTGCTAGACCCTCCGGGACAGGGGTCCACGAGCAGTACTTC,CSARPSGTGVHEQYF,TRBD1,TRBJ2-7,TRBV20-1,.
TGTGCCAGCAGACCGGGGGGCAGAATCTTCTCTGGGGCCAACGTCCTGACTTTC,CASRPGGRIFSGANVLTF,.,TRBJ2-6,TRBV7-2,few
TGTGTCATCAGTGAGTCTGGGGCGGTACAAGAGACCCAGTACTTC,CVISESGAVQETQYF,.,TRBJ2-5,TRBV10-3,.
TGTGCCAGCAGAGACGGGGCTCATCAGCCCCAGCATTTT,CASRDGAHQPQHF,.,TRBJ1-5,TRBV6-5,.
TGTGCCAGCTCGATAGGTGGGGGACACTCGAGCACCGGGGAGCTGTTTTTT,CASSIGGGHSSTGELFF,.,TRBJ2-2,TRBV28,few
TGCAGTGCCATAAACCCTTCTAATGACGGGCAGCCCCAGCATTTT,CSAINPSNDGQPQHF,.,TRBJ1-5,TRBV20-1,few
TGCAGTGCTAGGGCTAGGTATAGCAATCAGCCCCAGCATTTT,CSARARYSNQPQHF,.,TRBJ1-5,TRBV20-1,many
TGCGCCAGCAGCTCCGGGACAAATAATTCACCCCTCCACTTT,CASSSGTNNSPLHF,.,TRBJ1-6,TRBV5-1,.